This T cell receptor beta chain was obtained from a study of T cell changes during pregnancy in multiple sclerosis (dated by TCRdb to about 2019). About the investigation overall: Changes in the T cell repertoire over the course of pregnancy were examined in this study in women with multiple sclerosis.

A word on this clone: Its antigen remains undetermined. Nothing much larger sits one base from this clone, and base qualities are not available.

Library prep was done by the immunoSEQ multiplex PCR assay. TCRdb's version of the immuneACCESS table is confined to in-frame rearrangements and falls short of the full clone set. An unresolved V gene accounts for under half of the shortfall where checked; the remainder is of unknown origin. The sample data list roughly 54,000 clones, and roughly 90% of these were observed just once. The ten largest account for approximately 0.69% of the sample. From a lookup of the germline V gene (reference sequence), CDR1 and CDR2 are SEHNR and FQNEAQ. The CDR3 contains 15 residues, cysteine and phenylalanine counted. Only CDR3 DNA is held: 45 bases, read in frame from base 1. V is shortened by 4 bases, J by 4 bases, and the region joining them spans 14 bases.

The sequencing here drew on CD4+ T cells from peripheral blood mononuclear cells, taken after pregnancy. This TCR derives from a female donor with multiple sclerosis, enrolled in a pregnancy study. This sequence uses TRBV7-9 and TRBJ1-3; the D gene is perhaps TRBD1, on 6 matching bases. The nucleotide sequence reads as follows: TGTGCCAGCAGCTCCACGGGGGGCGCAGGAAACACCATATATTTT. This codes for CASSSTGGAGNTIYF. The variable domain in full, with residues beyond the CDR3 obtained from the reference TRBV7-9 and TRBJ1-3 genes, is DTGVSQNPRHKITKRGQNVTFRCDPISEHNRLYWYRQTLGQGPEFLTYFQNEAQLEKSRLLSDRFSAERPKGSFSTLEIQRTEQGDSAMYLCASSSTGGAGNTIYFGEGSWLTVV.